The T cell receptor (beta chain) under discussion was sequenced for a study of T cell changes during pregnancy in multiple sclerosis. V gave up 5 bases and J gave up 0 bases; unmatched junction bases: 9. In germline, CDR1 is SGHRS, CDR2 YFSETQ. CDR3 length: 16 amino acids. Data came from immunoSEQ multiplex PCR; TCRdb stores just in-frame clones and leaves some out. The sample includes 35,000 to 50,000 clones, 80% to 90% of them seen just once. The J gene is TRBJ1-2, the V gene TRBV5-1, with 8 bases aligning to TRBD1. The receptor comes from a female donor with multiple sclerosis, enrolled in a pregnancy study. This specimen consisted of CD4+ T cells from peripheral blood mononuclear cells, obtained before pregnancy. CDR3 nucleotides: TGCGCCAGCAGAGACAGGGGCGGAATAGCTAACTATGGCTACACCTTC. Translating gives CASRDRGGIANYGYTF.